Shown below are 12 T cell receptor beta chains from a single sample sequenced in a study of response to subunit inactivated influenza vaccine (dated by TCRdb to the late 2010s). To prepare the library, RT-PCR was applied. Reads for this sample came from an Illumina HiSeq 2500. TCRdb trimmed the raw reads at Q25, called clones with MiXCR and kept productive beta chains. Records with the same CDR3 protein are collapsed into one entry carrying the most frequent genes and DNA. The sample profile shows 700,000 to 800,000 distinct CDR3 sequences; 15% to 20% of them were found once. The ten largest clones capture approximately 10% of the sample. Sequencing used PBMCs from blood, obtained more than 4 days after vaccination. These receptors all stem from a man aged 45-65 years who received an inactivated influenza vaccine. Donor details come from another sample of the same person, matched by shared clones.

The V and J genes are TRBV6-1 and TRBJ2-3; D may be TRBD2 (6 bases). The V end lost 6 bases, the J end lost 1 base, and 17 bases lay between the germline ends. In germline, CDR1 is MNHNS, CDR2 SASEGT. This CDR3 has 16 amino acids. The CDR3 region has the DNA TGTGCCAGCAGGCGGGACTCGACCCTTCGCACAGATACGCAGTATTTT. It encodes CASRRDSTLRTDTQYF.

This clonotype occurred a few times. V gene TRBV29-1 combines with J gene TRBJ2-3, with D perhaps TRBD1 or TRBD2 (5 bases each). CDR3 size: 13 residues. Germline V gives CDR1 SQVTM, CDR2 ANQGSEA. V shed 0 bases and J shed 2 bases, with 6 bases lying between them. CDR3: CSVEEGTTDTQYF. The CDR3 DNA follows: TGCAGCGTTGAAGAAGGGACCACAGATACGCAGTATTTT.

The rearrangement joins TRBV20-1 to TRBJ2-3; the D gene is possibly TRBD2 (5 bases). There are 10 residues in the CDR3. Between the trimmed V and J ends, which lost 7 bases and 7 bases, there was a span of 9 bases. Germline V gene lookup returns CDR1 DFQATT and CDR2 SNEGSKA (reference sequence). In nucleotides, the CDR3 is TGCAGTGGGCTAGCAAATACGCAGTATTTT. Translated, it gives CSGLANTQYF.

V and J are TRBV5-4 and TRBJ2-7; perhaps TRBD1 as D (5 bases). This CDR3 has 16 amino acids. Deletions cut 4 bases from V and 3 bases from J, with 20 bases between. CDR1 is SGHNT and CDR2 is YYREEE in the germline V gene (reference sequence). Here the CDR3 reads CASSRRSGHSGYEQYF. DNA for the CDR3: TGTGCCAGCAGCCGAAGAAGTGGACATTCGGGCTACGAGCAGTACTTC.

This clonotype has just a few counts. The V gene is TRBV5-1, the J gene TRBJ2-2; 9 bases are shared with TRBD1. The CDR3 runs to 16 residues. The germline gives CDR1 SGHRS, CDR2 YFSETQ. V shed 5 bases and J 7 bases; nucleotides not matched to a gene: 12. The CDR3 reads CASRSGLQGAFGELFF. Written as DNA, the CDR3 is TGCGCCAGCAGGAGTGGACTACAGGGGGCCTTCGGGGAGCTGTTTTTT.

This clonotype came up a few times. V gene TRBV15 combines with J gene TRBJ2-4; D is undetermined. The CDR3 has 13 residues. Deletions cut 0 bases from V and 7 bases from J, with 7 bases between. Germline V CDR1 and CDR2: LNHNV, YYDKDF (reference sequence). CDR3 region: CATSRELRNIQYF. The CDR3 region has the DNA TGTGCCACCAGCAGAGAGCTGCGGAACATTCAGTACTTC.

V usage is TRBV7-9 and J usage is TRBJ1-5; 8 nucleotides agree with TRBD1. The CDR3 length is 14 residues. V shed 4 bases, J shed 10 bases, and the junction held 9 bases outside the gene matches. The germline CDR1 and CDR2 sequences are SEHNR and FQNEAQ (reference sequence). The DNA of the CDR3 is TGTGCCAGCAGCTCAGACAGGGGTCCTTCTCCCCAGCATTTT. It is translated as CASSSDRGPSPQHF. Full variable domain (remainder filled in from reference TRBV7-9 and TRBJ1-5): DTGVSQNPRHKITKRGQNVTFRCDPISEHNRLYWYRQTLGQGPEFLTYFQNEAQLEKSRLLSDRFSAERPKGSFSTLEIQRTEQGDSAMYLCASSSDRGPSPQHFGDGTRLSIL.

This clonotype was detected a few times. CDR3 region: CASSSGQGEAFF. The CDR3 DNA is TGTGCCAGCAGCTCCGGACAGGGTGAAGCTTTCTTT. The chain recombines TRBV7-9 with TRBJ1-1, with TRBD1 matching over 8 bases. The CDR3 spans 12 residues. Germline V gene lookup returns CDR1 SEHNR and CDR2 FQNEAQ (reference sequence). The V and J ends lost 4 bases and 7 bases, in that order; junction bases with no gene match: 2.

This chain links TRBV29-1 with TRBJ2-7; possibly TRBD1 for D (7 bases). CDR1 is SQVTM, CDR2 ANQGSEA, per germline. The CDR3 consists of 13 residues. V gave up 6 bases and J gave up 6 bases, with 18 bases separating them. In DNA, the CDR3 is TGCAGCGTAAAGACAGGGAGGCTAGCCGAGCAGTACTTC. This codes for CSVKTGRLAEQYF.

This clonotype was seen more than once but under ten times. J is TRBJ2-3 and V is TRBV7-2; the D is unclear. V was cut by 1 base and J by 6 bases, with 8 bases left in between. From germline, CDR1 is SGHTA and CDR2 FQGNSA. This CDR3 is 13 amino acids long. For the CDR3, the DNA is TGTGCCAGCAGCTTAGGGACGTGGGATACGCAGTATTTT. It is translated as CASSLGTWDTQYF. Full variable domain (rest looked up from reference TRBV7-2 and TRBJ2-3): GAGVSQSPSNKVTEKGKDVELRCDPISGHTALYWYRQSLGQGLEFLIYFQGNSAPDKSGLPSDRFSAERTGGSVSTLTIQRTQQEDSAVYLCASSLGTWDTQYFGPGTRLTVL.

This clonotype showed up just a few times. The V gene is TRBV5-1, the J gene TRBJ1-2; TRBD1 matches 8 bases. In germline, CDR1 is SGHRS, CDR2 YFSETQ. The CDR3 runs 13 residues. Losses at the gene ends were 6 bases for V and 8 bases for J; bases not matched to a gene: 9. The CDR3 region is CASNPDRGGGYTF. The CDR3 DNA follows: TGCGCCAGCAACCCCGACAGGGGCGGAGGCTACACCTTC.

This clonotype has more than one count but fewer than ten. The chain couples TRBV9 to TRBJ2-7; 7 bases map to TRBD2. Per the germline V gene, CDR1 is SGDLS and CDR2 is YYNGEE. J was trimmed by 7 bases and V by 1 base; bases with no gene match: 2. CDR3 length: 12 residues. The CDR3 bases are TGTGCCAGCAGCGTAATGGGGGGGGAGCAGTACTTC. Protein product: CASSVMGGEQYF.